This T cell receptor (beta chain) was observed in a study of identical twins. This clonotype came up many times. Per germline, CDR1 SQVTM and CDR2 ANQGSEA. This CDR3 is built from 14 residues. Trimming pared 6 bases from V and 7 bases from J, leaving 18 bases between. TCRdb reprocessed the 5' RACE reads with MiXCR, giving one entry per CDR3 protein. This repertoire shows 600,000 to 850,000 distinct CDR3 sequences, over 15% found once; its top ten account for less than 15%. These same records also appear under a second study, on T cells expressing NK-cell markers. As that study records: The CD3+CD56-NKG2C+ fraction of a handful of donors was likewise dominated by these clonotypes.

The TCR comes from a woman under 30 in good health. The sequencing input was PBMCs. J is TRBJ1-4 and V is TRBV29-1; D perhaps matches TRBD1 (6 bases). CDR3 bases: TGCAGCGTCAACCCGATTGGGGGGGCTGAAAAACTGTTTTTT. It is translated as CSVNPIGGAEKLFF.